This paragraph reports one T cell receptor (beta chain). The data were taken from a study of blood T cell repertoires in COVID-19. Study overall: Researchers got acute and convalescent COVID-19 samples from the United States, Italy and Spain. The analysed material was cDNA or gDNA that came from T cells, B-cell-depleted T cells, or PBMCs.

The length of the CDR3 is 15 residues. Looked up from germline, CDR1 is SGHNT and CDR2 is YYREEE (reference sequence). Trimming shortened V by 2 bases and J by 0 bases, and 8 bases separated the two germline ends. Study processing details: For nucleated cells, counts were estimated from reference gene primer amplification. Assay: immunoSEQ multiplex PCR; the TCRdb copy retains only in-frame clones and omits some. The V and J calls and clone size are taken from that table; D and trimming were inferred from the DNA. The table lists some 95,000 clones, 80% of them singletons. Sequences were obtained from peripheral blood. The chain uses TRBV5-4 and TRBJ2-2, with a weak D call TRBD1 (6 bases). The receptor's source is a man aged 50 to 59 who had recovered from COVID-19. The CDR3 bases are TGTGCCAGCAGCTTTGGACAGCCGAACACCGGGGAGCTGTTTTTT. It encodes CASSFGQPNTGELFF.